This T cell receptor beta chain derives from a study of Ad26.COV2.S vaccination and SARS-CoV-2 variants (dated by TCRdb to about 2021). Background on the whole study: Vaccine-arm donors came from COV1001, a multicentre, randomized, double-blind, placebo-controlled phase I-IIa trial of Ad26.COV2.S in healthy adults. TCRbeta repertoire sequencing served as the tool for gauging how specific and how broad the SARS-CoV-2-reactive T cell receptors were following Ad26.COV2.S vaccination. Trial participants were randomized into five groups of five: low-dose or high-dose Ad26.COV2.S given once or twice, or placebo on both occasions. Blinding of investigators to trial group allocation was maintained during experiments and outcome assessment. Ad26.COV2.S was administered intramuscularly at a dose of 5x10^10 or 1x10^11 viral particles, either as one shot or as two shots given 56 days apart. The TCR-sequenced set comprised approximately 30 samples: approximately 19 Ad26.COV2.S vaccine recipients, 5 placebo recipients and 8 SARS-CoV-2 convalescent individuals. Results and caveats for the whole study, not just this receptor: The authors noted that the TCR breadth and depth analyses may have underestimated total T cell responses. Ad26.COV2.S recipients had higher spike-specific TCR breadth than placebo recipients (P = 0.0014). The study lacked the statistical power to compare responses across vaccine doses or regimens. Non-spike TCR breadth was comparable between vaccine and placebo recipients, consistent with the vaccine containing only spike. Substantial breadth of spike-specific CD8+ and CD4+ T cell responses was reported after vaccination.

Read against the paper, the sample's treatment or condition label means: some 20 received Ad26.COV2.S at low or high dose, single or two shots; 5 received placebo; per-sample allocation not given. Repertoires of vaccine and placebo recipients were sequenced from samples collected on day 63 after the first injection. Cohort 1b enrolled about two dozen adults aged 18-55 years at a single site in Boston, USA, between 29 July and 7 August 2020. Ad26.COV2.S was a replication-incompetent adenovirus type 26 vector that expressed a prefusion-stabilized SARS-CoV-2 spike protein derived from the original Wuhan strain. The immunoSEQ Assay was used to sequence TCRbeta CDR3 regions. After extraction, genomic DNA underwent amplification by bias-controlled multiplex PCR, followed by high-throughput sequencing. Turning to the authors' computational methods: To quantify the absolute abundance of every unique TCRbeta CDR3 region, sequences were collapsed and filtered. Usable DNA was measured by amplifying reference genes present in all nucleated cells, and TCRbeta template counts were normalized to that usable DNA to estimate T cell fraction. Repertoire TCRs were annotated as SARS-CoV-2-specific by exact matching of V gene, CDR3 amino acid sequence and J gene to a known reactive TCR set. The reference SARS-CoV-2 TCR set was derived from MIRA and filtered for enrichment in COVID-19-positive ImmuneCODE repertoires, a step that removed public or cross-reactive TCRs. Drawing on the MIRA antigens, annotated TCRs were analysed further at the level of specific ORF or position within ORF. Breadth was defined as the number of annotated unique rearrangements divided by the total number of unique productive rearrangements, and depth was defined as the summed frequency of the annotated unique rearrangements. Group comparisons of TCR breadth used two-sided Wilcoxon rank-sum tests. TCRdb stores this immuneACCESS table with in-frame sequences only. Part of the clones is absent; in the studies checked, under half of the shortfall reflects unresolved V genes, and no reason is known for the rest. V and J calls and clone size are copied from that table; D and trimming were computed from the DNA. The sample table contains 300,000 to 400,000 clones; only one count was recorded for around 89% of them. The ten biggest clones cover approximately 5.9% of the sample.

Comments on this clone: Which antigen it targets is not known. No much larger clone exists at a distance of one base, and base qualities are not known.

The CDR3 starts with the cysteine, ends with the phenylalanine, and has 14 residues. Only the CDR3 region is kept as DNA, spanning 42 bases read in frame from base 1. Between the V and J ends, shortened by 5 bases and 7 bases respectively, the junction contains 15 bases. CDR1 and CDR2 are read off the germline V gene as SGHTA and FQGTGA. This receptor was identified in a person between 18 and 65 years old who received the Ad26.COV2.S COVID-19 vaccine or a placebo. The chain uses TRBV7-3 and TRBJ2-1, and possibly TRBD1, on 6 matching bases. Sequencing used peripheral blood, obtained in a trial of Ad26.COV2.S vaccine versus placebo. At the DNA level, the sequence is TGTGCCAGCAGCCACATCCTGAGGGGGAATGAGCAGTTCTTC. It specifies CASSHILRGNEQFF.